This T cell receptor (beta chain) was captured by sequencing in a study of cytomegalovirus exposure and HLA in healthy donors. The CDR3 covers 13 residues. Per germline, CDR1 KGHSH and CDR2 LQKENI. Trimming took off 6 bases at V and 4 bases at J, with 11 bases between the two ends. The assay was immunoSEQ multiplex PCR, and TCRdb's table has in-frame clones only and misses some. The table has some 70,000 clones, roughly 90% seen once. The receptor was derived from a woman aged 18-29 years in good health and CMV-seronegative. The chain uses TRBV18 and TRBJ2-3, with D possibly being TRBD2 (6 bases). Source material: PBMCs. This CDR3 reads CASSPTGADTQYF. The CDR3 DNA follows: TGTGCCAGCTCCCCTACGGGGGCAGATACGCAGTATTTT.